Sequencing of this T cell receptor beta chain was carried out in a study of human T cells and chemical hapten exposure (TCRdb year 2021). For context, the study as a whole: For sensitization, 2% DPC in acetone was applied to an approximately 2 cm by approximately 2 cm area of upper inner arm skin. Patch testing was performed on the upper back with Finn chambers containing 0.01% DPC, and the patch tests were scored after 6 days according to International Contact Dermatitis Research Group standards. Patient blood was sampled pre-sensitization (week 0) and at 2, 6 and about 24 weeks after DPC sensitization. Throughout the approximately 25-week study period, patients were also given weekly therapeutic DPC doses on the scalp. The study tracked peripheral blood TCR repertoire changes in vivo during primary and secondary sensitization to the hapten diphenylcyclopropenone (DPC) in alopecia patients. Libraries were pooled for sequencing, and per-sample TCR yields varied mainly because of small differences in library volumes within the pool. The patient cohort, mostly female, included alopecia areata with under or over 50% scalp involvement, alopecia totalis and alopecia universalis. For TCR sequencing, blood came from 25 to 35 alopecia patients at anywhere from one to four time points (pre-sensitization, 2, 6 and 24 weeks).

In its sample, this clonotype was seen many times. Its recognized antigen is unknown. The sample holds no much larger clone one base away, and base qualities are not on file. CDR1 LNHDA and CDR2 SQIVND were looked up in the germline V gene (reference sequence). V gives up 3 bases and J gives up 0 bases, and the segment between their germline ends measures 29 bases. Counted from cysteine to phenylalanine, this CDR3 has 22 amino acids. The DNA shown is the 66-base CDR3, in frame from base 1. The time point label for this specimen denotes: patch test 1, 2 weeks after DPC sensitization. The treatment or condition label, as the study defines it: therapeutic diphenylcyclopropenone sensitization with weekly scalp DPC. Blood at each patch-test visit was drawn before the patch test was applied. Patients were eligible if aged 18 to 70, diagnosed with alopecia and judged suitable for DPC therapy, and pregnant patients were excluded. Total RNA was extracted from unfractionated whole blood collected in Tempus Blood RNA tubes.

The protocol used for the library was RACE. TCRdb records NextSeq 500 as the sequencer. During library preparation, unique molecular identifiers were attached to individual cDNA molecules so that TCRs could be counted in a quantitative, reproducible way. From each blood RNA sample, both TCR alpha and TCR beta chains were sequenced. Per the authors' processing: Samples had a median of roughly 100,000 TCRs, with a range from about 23,224 to 690,600. V, J and CDR3 annotation of the TCR reads was carried out using the Decombinator software suite. For the PS versus PT1 abundance plots, all samples were subsampled to the same number of TCRs (28,000). TCRs were defined as expanded if absent before sensitization and observed at least eight times at the 2-week time point. The raw public reads went through TCRdb reprocessing: fastp at Q25, MiXCR clone calling, in-frame beta chains kept. Merged by CDR3 protein, the rows form single entries marked with the most common genes and DNA. The authors' filters were not applied to this entry. The sample records around 120,000 distinct CDR3 sequences, roughly 13% of which are singletons. The biggest ten clones account for around 0.99% of the sample.

Findings and caveats that apply to the study as a whole: DPC sensitization did not change how many TCRs were above 1 in 1000 frequency, and no evidence was found of alterations in global repertoire structure. A positive correlation was found between the number of PT1 expanded TCRs and patch test score, with significance reached at thresholds 8, 16 and 32 but not 4. Because all patients had alopecia, a presumed autoimmune disease, the immune response of the patients might differ from that of healthy individuals. Compared with pre-sensitization or healthy control sets, expanded TCRs formed significantly more large CDR3 similarity clusters, which is consistent with antigen-driven responses. After repeated subsampling, changes were observed in the strength of the expansion versus patch-test correlation and in the threshold at which the correlation became significant.

The receptor was derived from a man in his late teens or twenties with alopecia areata. Some clones in this sample may be carry-over from other donors' samples. The sample here was whole blood, taken in connection with sensitization to the hapten diphenylcyclopropenone (DPC). The chain was built from TRBV19 and TRBJ2-2, with the D gene not confidently named. Read as DNA, the sequence is TGTGCCAGTAGTATCTTGTTGGACGCGACTGAGATTTTAAGAGCGAACACCGGGGAGCTGTTTTTT. This translates into CASSILLDATEILRANTGELFF.